This is a list of T cell receptor beta chains from one sample in a study of vaccination effects on CD4 cells after COVID-19. Libraries were prepared by immunoSEQ multiplex PCR; TCRdb keeps only in-frame clonotypes and omits some of them. The sample lists 13,000 to 15,000 clones; 76% were seen once. These TCRs' antigens remain unknown. Sequenced here: CD4+ T cells from PBMCs cultured with HCoV-229E spike peptides, sampled before COVID-19 vaccination. Receptors were obtained from a human donor who received a COVID-19 vaccine. The CDR3 runs from the conserved cysteine through the conserved F or W. D genes are given only for firm matches. Clone size is given for some rows only: seen once, a few or many times, or a class if the clone is expanded.

. | TRBJ2-3 | . | TRBV15 | 15 | TGTGCCACCAGCACCCTAGGGTCCCACACAGATACGCAGTATTTT | CATSTLGSHTDTQYF
once | TRBJ2-7 | . | TRBV25-1 | 15 | TGTGCCAGCAGTGCAACCAGGGTCCTTTTGAGCGAGCAGTACTTC | CASSATRVLLSEQYF
. | TRBJ1-2 | . | TRBV29-1 | 10 | TGCAGCGTTTTCCAGGGGGGCTACACCTTC | CSVFQGGYTF
once | TRBJ1-6 | TRBD1 | TRBV6-5 | 16 | TGTGCCAGCAGTTACCGACAGGGATTTAGGAATTCACCCCTCCACTTT | CASSYRQGFRNSPLHF
few | TRBJ1-6 | TRBD1 | TRBV6-2/TRBV6-3 | 15 | TGTGCCAGCAGCGACGGACAGGGTTTAAGCTCACCCCTCCACTTT | CASSDGQGLSSPLHF
few | TRBJ2-7 | TRBD1 | TRBV19 | 15 | TGTGCCAGTAGTAAGGAACAGACAGGGGTCTACGAGCAGTACTTC | CASSKEQTGVYEQYF
. | TRBJ2-2 | . | TRBV4-2 | 15 | TGTGCCAGCAGCCAGGGCGGGACGAACACCGGGGAGCTGTTTTTT | CASSQGGTNTGELFF
. | TRBJ2-7 | . | TRBV20-1 | 11 | TGCAGTGCCGCTGGGGGGAGGGAGCAGTACTTC | CSAAGGREQYF
. | TRBJ1-6 | . | TRBV2 | 15 | TGTGCCAGCAGTGTGGACCGATCCTATAATTCACCCCTCCACTTT | CASSVDRSYNSPLHF
. | TRBJ1-6 | TRBD1 | TRBV3-1/TRBV3-2 | 14 | TGTGCCAGCAGCCGGACAGGGCAATATTCACCCCTCCACTTT | CASSRTGQYSPLHF
. | TRBJ2-1 | TRBD1 | TRBV18 | 15 | TGTGCCAGCTCACCAGGGACAGCCTCCTACAATGAGCAGTTCTTC | CASSPGTASYNEQFF
. | TRBJ1-2 | . | TRBV14 | 12 | TGTGCCAGCAGCCAAGTGGGGCGGTCCTACATCTTC | CASSQVGRSYIF
. | TRBJ1-2 | . | TRBV12-3/TRBV12-4 | 13 | TGTGCCAGCAGCCTAGGGGGGAGCTATGGCTACACCTTC | CASSLGGSYGYTF
. | TRBJ2-5 | . | TRBV5-4 | 14 | TGTGCCAGCAGCTTGGAAGGGGCTGGGGAGACCCAGTACTTC | CASSLEGAGETQYF
few | TRBJ1-3 | . | TRBV30 | 13 | TGTGCCTGGAGCGAAGCGGGCTTAAACACCATATATTTT | CAWSEAGLNTIYF
. | TRBJ2-3 | TRBD2 | TRBV7-3 | 18 | TGTGCCAGCAGCTTTAGCGGGGGGATTTATTCTAGCACAGATACGCAGTATTTT | CASSFSGGIYSSTDTQYF
once | TRBJ1-2 | . | TRBV6-5 | 14 | TGTGCCAGCACCCGAACCGGGACACCGGGAGGCTACACCTTC | CASTRTGTPGGYTF
. | TRBJ1-4 | . | TRBV19 | 15 | TGTGCCAGTAGTATCCTCTCCGGGAATAATGAAAAACTGTTTTTT | CASSILSGNNEKLFF
. | TRBJ1-6 | TRBD1 | TRBV6-2/TRBV6-3 | 14 | TGTGCCAGCAGTACCGGACAGGGCCTGAGGCCCCTCCACTTT | CASSTGQGLRPLHF
. | TRBJ1-2 | . | TRBV19 | 12 | TGTGCCAGTACCTTGGGAGGGCATGGCTACACCTTC | CASTLGGHGYTF
. | TRBJ1-2 | . | TRBV28 | 13 | TGTGCCAGCAGCCTGGTTCCGGGGGGTGGCTACACCTTC | CASSLVPGGGYTF
. | TRBJ2-3 | TRBD2 | TRBV5-1 | 16 | TGCGCCAGCAGCCTTTGGCTAGCGGGAGCGGGAGATACGCAGTATTTT | CASSLWLAGAGDTQYF
once | TRBJ2-2 | TRBD2 | TRBV29-1 | 15 | TGCAGCGTTGAAGTCGGGGGGGCGAACACCGGGGAGCTGTTTTTT | CSVEVGGANTGELFF
. | TRBJ1-6 | . | TRBV30 | 13 | TGTGCCTGGGCACGACAGGAAAACTCACCCCTCCACTTT | CAWARQENSPLHF